This T cell receptor beta chain was identified in a study of shared clonotypes between healthy human individuals. Background on the study: Sampling drew on donors who were a couple of women and a few men aged 18 to 49. Researchers assigned three CD4 naive, three CD4 memory, two CD8 naive and one CD8 memory plate to each donor. General study points: About 4.5% of naive CD4 clonotypes were common to a few donors.

Note on this clone: The antigen is not known.

Partitioning of CD4+ cells yielded a CD45RA+ naive subset and a CD45RA-negative memory subset. V lost 0 bases and J lost 5; bases outside the gene matches: 5. The length of the CDR3 is 18 residues. Germline V gene sequence: CDR1 KGHSH, CDR2 LQKENI. This table comes from immunoSEQ multiplex PCR, and its TCRdb copy is limited to in-frame clones, with some not included. The sample lists roughly 2.5 million clones; just over 90% were seen once. The TCR sequence derives from a man between 18 and 35 years old in good health. V usage is TRBV18 and J usage is TRBJ2-3, with TRBD2 matching over 16 bases. Sequencing was carried out using naive CD4+ T cells sorted from blood. Subset defined: CD45RA+ positively selected. CDR3 region: CASSPPGLAGGPIDTQYF. The CDR3 DNA reads TGTGCCAGCTCACCACCGGGACTAGCGGGGGGGCCTATAGATACGCAGTATTTT.